This T cell receptor (beta chain) is drawn from a study of T cell responses to AZD1222 COVID-19 vaccine. A word on this clone: Its target is unknown.

Overall study findings and caveats: Targets within unmutated variant regions were reportedly found for nearly half of spike-specific TCRs. Elevations in Spike-specific TCR breadth and depth followed administration of two AZD1222 doses.

The CDR3 contains 15 residues. The V gene's germline CDR1 is SGHVS and CDR2 FQNEAQ. The V end lost 5 bases, the J end lost 0 bases, and 10 bases lay between the germline ends. Profiling relied on immunoSEQ multiplex PCR, and the TCRdb table lists in-frame clones only, not all of them. The data show around 150,000 clones, about 91% seen once. The sequences come from peripheral blood, collected on day 0 of AZD1222 vaccination. This clonotype was obtained from an adult in good health. The chain employs TRBV7-8 and TRBJ2-2, with D unresolved. CDR3 loop: CASSALGSNTGELFF. DNA for the CDR3: TGTGCCAGCAGCGCCCTGGGGTCGAACACCGGGGAGCTGTTTTTT. The entire variable domain, with the rest obtained from reference TRBV7-8 and TRBJ2-2, is as follows: GAGVSQSPRYKVAKRGQDVALRCDPISGHVSLFWYQQALGQGPEFLTYFQNEAQLDKSGLPSDRFFAERPEGSVSTLKIQRTQQEDSAVYLCASSALGSNTGELFFGEGSRLTVL.